The 8 T cell receptor beta chains below were found in one sample sequenced in a study of blood T cell repertoires in COVID-19. The assay was immunoSEQ multiplex PCR, and TCRdb's table has in-frame clones only and misses some. The sample shows 300,000 to 350,000 clones, approximately 89% of them seen only once. The sequenced sample was peripheral blood. The receptors were gathered from an older woman with COVID-19, enrolled during active disease.

The chain combines TRBV2 with TRBJ1-1, with a possible D match to TRBD1 (6 bases). Germline V gene lookup returns CDR1 SNHLY and CDR2 FYNNEI. Trimming shortened V by 4 bases and J by 4 bases, and 10 bases separated the two germline ends. The CDR3 runs to 13 residues. This CDR3 reads CASSGTGSTEAFF. The CDR3, as DNA: TGTGCCAGCAGTGGCACAGGGTCCACTGAAGCTTTCTTT.

V and J are TRBV6-5 and TRBJ1-2; possible D gene TRBD1, 5 bases. Germline CDR1 MNHEY, CDR2 SVGAGI. V was trimmed by 6 bases and J by 2 bases, leaving 16 bases between them. The CDR3 is 15 amino acids. CDR3 residues: CASSRRWGQNYGYTF. The CDR3 DNA follows: TGTGCCAGCAGCCGCCGCTGGGGCCAAAACTATGGCTACACCTTC.

The chain combines TRBV19 with TRBJ2-1; TRBD1 matches at 7 bases. Unmatched junction bases numbered 13, after V lost 4 bases and J lost 7 bases. CDR1 is LNHDA, CDR2 SQIVND, per germline (reference sequence). The CDR3 is 16 residues long. CDR3 residues: CASSKSKGASSNEQFF. Here the CDR3 DNA reads TGTGCCAGTAGTAAGAGCAAGGGGGCCTCATCGAATGAGCAGTTCTTC.

This clone has only one observation. This chain joins TRBV7-9 and TRBJ1-2, with a weak D call TRBD1 (6 bases). CDR1 SEHNR and CDR2 FQNEAQ come from the germline V gene (reference sequence). The V end was cut by 2 bases, the J end by 0 bases, with 19 bases between. CDR3 length: 18 amino acids. The CDR3 reads CASSLFPDRNSANYGYTF. The CDR3 DNA reads as TGTGCCAGCAGCTTATTCCCCGACAGGAACTCTGCTAACTATGGCTACACCTTC. Full variable domain (outside the CDR3, taken from reference TRBV7-9 and TRBJ1-2): DTGVSQNPRHKITKRGQNVTFRCDPISEHNRLYWYRQTLGQGPEFLTYFQNEAQLEKSRLLSDRFSAERPKGSFSTLEIQRTEQGDSAMYLCASSLFPDRNSANYGYTFGSGTRLTVV.

V and J are TRBV6-5 and TRBJ1-1; 10 bases are shared with TRBD1. Germline V gene lookup returns CDR1 MNHEY and CDR2 SVGAGI. V lost 6 bases, J lost 4 bases, and 8 bases stayed unmatched. The CDR3 is made up of 15 amino acids. CDR3 in amino acids: CASSSSRTGGTEAFF. The CDR3 region has the DNA TGTGCCAGCAGCTCAAGTCGGACAGGGGGCACTGAAGCTTTCTTT.

In DNA, the CDR3 is TGTGCCAGCAGTTTCGGACAGGGATCTTTGAGAGCTTTCTTT. This gives the protein CASSFGQGSLRAFF. The chain employs TRBV27 and TRBJ1-1; 8 bases align to TRBD1. Germline trimming cut 3 bases from V and 10 bases from J; bases unmatched to any gene: 10. This CDR3 region has 14 residues. Germline lookup yields CDR1 MNHEY and CDR2 SMNVEV (reference sequence).

The chain couples TRBV11-2 to TRBJ1-1; maybe TRBD1 (5 bases). The V gene's germline CDR1 is SGHAT and CDR2 FQNNGV. The CDR3 totals 14 residues. Trimming took 5 bases from V and 3 from J, leaving 13 bases between them. The CDR3 DNA is TGTGCCAGCAGCAGGGGCGGAGCTGACACTGAAGCTTTCTTT. Translation gives CASSRGGADTEAFF.

The genes are TRBV19 and TRBJ2-1, with TRBD2 matching over 7 bases. V shed 3 bases and J 7 bases; nucleotides not matched to a gene: 15. In germline, CDR1 is LNHDA, CDR2 SQIVND (reference sequence). The CDR3 is 17 amino acids. The CDR3 sequence is CASSIIGYGGSRNEQFF. CDR3 DNA: TGTGCCAGTAGTATTATTGGTTACGGGGGGTCGAGGAATGAGCAGTTCTTC.